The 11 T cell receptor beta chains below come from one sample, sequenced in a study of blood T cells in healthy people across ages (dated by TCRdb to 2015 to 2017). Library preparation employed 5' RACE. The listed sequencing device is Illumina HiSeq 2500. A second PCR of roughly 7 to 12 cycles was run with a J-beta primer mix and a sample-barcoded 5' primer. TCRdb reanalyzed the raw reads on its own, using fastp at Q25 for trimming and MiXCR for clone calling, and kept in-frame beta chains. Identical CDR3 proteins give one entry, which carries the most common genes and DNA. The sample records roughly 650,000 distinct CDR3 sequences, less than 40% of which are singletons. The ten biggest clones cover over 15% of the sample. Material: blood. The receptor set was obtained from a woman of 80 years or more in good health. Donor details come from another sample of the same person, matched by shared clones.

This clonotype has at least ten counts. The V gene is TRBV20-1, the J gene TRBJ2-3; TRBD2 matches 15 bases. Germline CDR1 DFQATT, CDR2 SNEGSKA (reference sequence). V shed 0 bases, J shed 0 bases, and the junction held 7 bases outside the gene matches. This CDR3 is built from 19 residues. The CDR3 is CSARDLGLAGGTSTDTQYF. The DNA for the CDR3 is TGCAGTGCTAGAGATTTGGGACTAGCGGGGGGAACTAGCACAGATACGCAGTATTTT.

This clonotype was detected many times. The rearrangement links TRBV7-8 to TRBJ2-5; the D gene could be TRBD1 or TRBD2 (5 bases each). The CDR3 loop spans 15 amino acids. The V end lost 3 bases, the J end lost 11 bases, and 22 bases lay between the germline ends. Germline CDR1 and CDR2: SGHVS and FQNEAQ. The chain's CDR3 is CASSLGVASANEQYF. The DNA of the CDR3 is TGTGCCAGCAGCTTGGGGGTGGCCTCCGCCAATGAGCAGTACTTC.

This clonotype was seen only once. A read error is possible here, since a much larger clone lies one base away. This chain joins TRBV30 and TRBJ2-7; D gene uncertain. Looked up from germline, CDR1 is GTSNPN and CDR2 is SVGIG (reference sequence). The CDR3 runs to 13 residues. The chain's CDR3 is CARSVAQNYEQYF. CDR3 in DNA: TGTGCCCGGAGTGTAGCCCAGAACTACGAGCAGTACTTC.

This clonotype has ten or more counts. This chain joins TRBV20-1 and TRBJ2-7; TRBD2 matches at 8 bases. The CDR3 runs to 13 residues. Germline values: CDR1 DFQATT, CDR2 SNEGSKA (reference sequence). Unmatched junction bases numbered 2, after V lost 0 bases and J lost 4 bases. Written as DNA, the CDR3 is TGCAGTGCTAGAGAAGCGGGGGCTTACGAGCAGTACTTC. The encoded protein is CSAREAGAYEQYF.

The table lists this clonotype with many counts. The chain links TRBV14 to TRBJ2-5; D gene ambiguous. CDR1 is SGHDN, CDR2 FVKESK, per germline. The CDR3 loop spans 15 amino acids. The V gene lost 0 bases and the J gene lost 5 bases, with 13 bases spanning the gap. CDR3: CASSQDGIGSETQYF. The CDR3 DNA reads TGTGCCAGCAGCCAAGATGGAATAGGGTCGGAGACCCAGTACTTC.

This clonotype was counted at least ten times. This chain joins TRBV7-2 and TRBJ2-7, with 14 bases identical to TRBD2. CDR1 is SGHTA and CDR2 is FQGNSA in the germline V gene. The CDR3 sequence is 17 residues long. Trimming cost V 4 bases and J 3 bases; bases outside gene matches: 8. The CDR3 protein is CASSWTSGGRNFYEQYF. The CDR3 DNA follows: TGTGCCAGCAGCTGGACTAGCGGGGGGCGGAACTTCTACGAGCAGTACTTC.

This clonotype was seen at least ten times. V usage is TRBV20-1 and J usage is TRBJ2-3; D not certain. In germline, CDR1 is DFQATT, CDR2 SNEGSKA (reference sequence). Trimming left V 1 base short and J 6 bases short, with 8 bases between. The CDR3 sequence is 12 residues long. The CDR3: CSARATSDTQYF. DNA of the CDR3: TGCAGTGCTAGAGCGACAAGTGATACGCAGTATTTT.

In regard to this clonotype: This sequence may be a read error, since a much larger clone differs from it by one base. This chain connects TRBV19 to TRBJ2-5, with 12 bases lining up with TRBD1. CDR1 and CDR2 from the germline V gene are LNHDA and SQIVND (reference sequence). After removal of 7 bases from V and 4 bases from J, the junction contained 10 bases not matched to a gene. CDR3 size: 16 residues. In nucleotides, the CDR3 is TGTGCCAGTAATTCGGGACAGGGGGCTGAGGGAGAGACCCAGTACTTC. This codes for CASNSGQGAEGETQYF.

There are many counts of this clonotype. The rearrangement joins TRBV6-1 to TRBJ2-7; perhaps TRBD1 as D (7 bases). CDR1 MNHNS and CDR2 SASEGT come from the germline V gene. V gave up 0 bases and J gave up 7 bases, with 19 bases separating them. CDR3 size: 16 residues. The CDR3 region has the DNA TGTGCCAGCAGTGAAGCGCAGGGCAGGGGGGATGAGGAGCAGTACTTC. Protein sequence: CASSEAQGRGDEEQYF.

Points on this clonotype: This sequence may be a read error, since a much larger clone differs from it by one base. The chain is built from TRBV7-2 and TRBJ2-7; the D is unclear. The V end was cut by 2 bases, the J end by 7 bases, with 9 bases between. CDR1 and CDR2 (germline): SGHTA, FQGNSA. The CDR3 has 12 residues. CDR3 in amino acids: CASSLLRNEQYF. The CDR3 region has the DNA TGTGCCAGCAGCTTACTAAGGAATGAGCAGTACTTC.

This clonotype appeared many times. CDR3 amino acids: CASSPPIGGALAKNIQYF. CDR3 in DNA: TGTGCCAGCTCACCACCAATCGGAGGGGCTTTAGCCAAAAACATTCAGTACTTC. The chain is built from TRBV18 and TRBJ2-4; perhaps TRBD2 as D (6 bases). V lost 0 bases and J lost 0, with 15 bases in between. CDR1 and CDR2 (germline): KGHSH, LQKENI. The CDR3 covers 18 residues.